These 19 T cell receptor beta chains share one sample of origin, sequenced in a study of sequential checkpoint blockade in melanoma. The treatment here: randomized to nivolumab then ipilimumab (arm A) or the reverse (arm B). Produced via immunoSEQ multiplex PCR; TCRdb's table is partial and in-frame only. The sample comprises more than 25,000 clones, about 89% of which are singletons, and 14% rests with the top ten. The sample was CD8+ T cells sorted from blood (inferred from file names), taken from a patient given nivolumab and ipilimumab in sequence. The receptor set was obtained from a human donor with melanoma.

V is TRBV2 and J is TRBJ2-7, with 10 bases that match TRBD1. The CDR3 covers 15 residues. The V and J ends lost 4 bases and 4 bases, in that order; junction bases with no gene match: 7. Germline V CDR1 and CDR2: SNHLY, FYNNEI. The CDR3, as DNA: TGTGCCAGCAGTGTACTTCCGGGACAGGGGTACGAGCAGTACTTC. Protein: CASSVLPGQGYEQYF. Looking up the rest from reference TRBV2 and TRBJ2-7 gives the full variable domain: EPEVTQTPSHQVTQMGQEVILRCVPISNHLYFYWYRQILGQKVEFLVSFYNNEISEKSEIFDDQFSVERPDGSNFTLKIRSTKLEDSAMYFCASSVLPGQGYEQYFGPGTRLTVT.

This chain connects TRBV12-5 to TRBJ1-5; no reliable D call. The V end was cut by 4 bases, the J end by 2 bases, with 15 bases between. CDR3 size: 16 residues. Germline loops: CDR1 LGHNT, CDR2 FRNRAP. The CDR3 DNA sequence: TGTGCTAGTGGTTCGGGAGGGCAAGTTGGCAATCAGCCCCAGCATTTT. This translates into CASGSGGQVGNQPQHF.

The DNA of the CDR3 is TGTGCCAGCTATAACTCCCGGGAGAACACCGGGGAGCTGTTTTTT. Translating it yields CASYNSRENTGELFF. The J gene is TRBJ2-2, the V gene TRBV7-9; possibly TRBD2 for D (5 bases). Germline V gives CDR1 SEHNR, CDR2 FQNEAQ (reference sequence). V shed 8 bases and J shed 1 base, with 14 bases lying between them. This CDR3 comprises 15 residues.

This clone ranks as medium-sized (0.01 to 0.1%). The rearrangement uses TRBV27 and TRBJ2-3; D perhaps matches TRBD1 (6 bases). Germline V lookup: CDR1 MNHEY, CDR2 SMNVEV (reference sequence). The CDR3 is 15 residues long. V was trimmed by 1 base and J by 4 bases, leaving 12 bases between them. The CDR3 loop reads CASSLYQGSPDTQYF. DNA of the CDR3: TGTGCCAGCAGTTTATATCAGGGGAGTCCAGATACGCAGTATTTT.

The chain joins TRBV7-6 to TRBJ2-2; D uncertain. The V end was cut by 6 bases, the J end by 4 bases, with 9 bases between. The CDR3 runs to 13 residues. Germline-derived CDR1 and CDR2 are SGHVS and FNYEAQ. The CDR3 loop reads CASRPDFTGELFF. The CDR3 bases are TGTGCCAGCAGACCCGACTTCACCGGGGAGCTGTTTTTT.

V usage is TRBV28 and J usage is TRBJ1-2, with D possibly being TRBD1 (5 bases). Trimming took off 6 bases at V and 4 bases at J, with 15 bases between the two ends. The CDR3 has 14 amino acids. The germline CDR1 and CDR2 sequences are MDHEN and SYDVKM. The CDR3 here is CASSLGGEAYGYTF. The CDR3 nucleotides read TGTGCCAGCAGCCTAGGAGGGGAGGCCTATGGCTACACCTTC.

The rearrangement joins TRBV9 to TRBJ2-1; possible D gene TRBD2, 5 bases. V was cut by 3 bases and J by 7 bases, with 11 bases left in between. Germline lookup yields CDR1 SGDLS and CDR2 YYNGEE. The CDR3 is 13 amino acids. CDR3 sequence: CASSGARGNEQFF. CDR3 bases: TGTGCCAGCAGCGGGGCCCGGGGTAATGAGCAGTTCTTC. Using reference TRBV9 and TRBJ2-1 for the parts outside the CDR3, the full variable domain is DSGVTQTPKHLITATGQRVTLRCSPRSGDLSVYWYQQSLDQGLQFLIQYYNGEERAKGNILERFSAQQFPDLHSELNLSSLELGDSALYFCASSGARGNEQFFGPGTRLTVL.

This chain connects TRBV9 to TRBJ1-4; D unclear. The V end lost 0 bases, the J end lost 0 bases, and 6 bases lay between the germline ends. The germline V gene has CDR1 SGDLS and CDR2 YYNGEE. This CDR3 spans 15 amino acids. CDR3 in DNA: TGTGCCAGCAGCGTAGCCGGAGCAACTAATGAAAAACTGTTTTTT. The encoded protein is CASSVAGATNEKLFF.

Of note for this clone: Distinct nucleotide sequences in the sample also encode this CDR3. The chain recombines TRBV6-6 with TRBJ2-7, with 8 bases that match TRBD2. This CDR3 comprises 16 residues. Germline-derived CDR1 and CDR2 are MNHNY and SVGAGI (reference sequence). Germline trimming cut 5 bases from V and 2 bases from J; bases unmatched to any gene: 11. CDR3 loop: CASSLTGGGGTYEQYF. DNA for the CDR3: TGTGCCAGCAGTCTCACCGGTGGCGGGGGGACCTACGAGCAGTACTTC.

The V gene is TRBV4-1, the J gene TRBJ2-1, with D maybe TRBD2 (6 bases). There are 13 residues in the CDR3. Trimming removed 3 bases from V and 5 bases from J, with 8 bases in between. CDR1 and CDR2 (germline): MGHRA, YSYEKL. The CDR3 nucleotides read TGCGCCAGCAGCCAGCGCGGGGACAATGAGCAGTTCTTC. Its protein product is CASSQRGDNEQFF.

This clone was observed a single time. CDR3 DNA: TGTGCCAGCAGTGAAGGGCAGGGGCTAGCCAAAAACATTCAGTACTTC. Residues: CASSEGQGLAKNIQYF. The chain has TRBV2 and TRBJ2-4; D may be TRBD1 (6 bases). Germline V gene sequence: CDR1 SNHLY, CDR2 FYNNEI. V gave up 1 base and J gave up 0 bases, with 10 bases separating them. This CDR3 has 16 amino acids.

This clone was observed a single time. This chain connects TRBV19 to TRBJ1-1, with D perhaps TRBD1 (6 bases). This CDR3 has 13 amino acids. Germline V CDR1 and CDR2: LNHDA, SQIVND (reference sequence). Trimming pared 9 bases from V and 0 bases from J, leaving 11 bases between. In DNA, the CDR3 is TGTGCCAGCCGGACAGCTGTGAACACTGAAGCTTTCTTT. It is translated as CASRTAVNTEAFF.

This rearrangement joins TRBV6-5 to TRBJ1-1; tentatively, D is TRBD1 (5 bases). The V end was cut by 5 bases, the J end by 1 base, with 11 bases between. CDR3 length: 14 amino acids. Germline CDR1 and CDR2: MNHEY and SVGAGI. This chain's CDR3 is CASSPSGGNTEAFF. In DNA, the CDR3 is TGTGCCAGCAGTCCCTCGGGGGGGAACACTGAAGCTTTCTTT.

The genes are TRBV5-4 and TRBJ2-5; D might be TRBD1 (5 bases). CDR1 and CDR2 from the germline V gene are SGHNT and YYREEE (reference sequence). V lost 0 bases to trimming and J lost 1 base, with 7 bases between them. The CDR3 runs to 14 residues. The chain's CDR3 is CASSLGQGQETQYF. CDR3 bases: TGTGCCAGCAGCTTGGGGCAGGGCCAAGAGACCCAGTACTTC. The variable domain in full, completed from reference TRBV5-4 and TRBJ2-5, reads ETGVTQSPTHLIKTRGQQVTLRCSSQSGHNTVSWYQQALGQGPQFIFQYYREEENGRGNFPPRFSGLQFPNYSSELNVNALELDDSALYLCASSLGQGQETQYFGPGTRLLVL.

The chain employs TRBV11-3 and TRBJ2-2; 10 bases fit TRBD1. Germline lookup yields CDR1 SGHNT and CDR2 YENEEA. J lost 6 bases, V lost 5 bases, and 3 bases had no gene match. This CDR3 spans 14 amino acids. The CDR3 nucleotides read TGTGCCAGCAGCGGGGACAGGGGTGCCGGGGAGCTGTTTTTT. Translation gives CASSGDRGAGELFF.

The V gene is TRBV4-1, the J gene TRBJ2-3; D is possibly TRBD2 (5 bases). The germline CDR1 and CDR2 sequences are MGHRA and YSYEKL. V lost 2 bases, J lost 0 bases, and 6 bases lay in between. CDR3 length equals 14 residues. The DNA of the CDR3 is TGCGCCAGCAGCCAATGGACTAGCACAGATACGCAGTATTTT. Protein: CASSQWTSTDTQYF.

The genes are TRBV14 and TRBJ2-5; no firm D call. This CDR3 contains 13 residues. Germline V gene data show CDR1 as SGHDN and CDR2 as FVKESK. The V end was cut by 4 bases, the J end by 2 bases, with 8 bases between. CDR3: CASSPDIQETQYF. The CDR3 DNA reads TGTGCCAGCAGCCCTGACATTCAAGAGACCCAGTACTTC.

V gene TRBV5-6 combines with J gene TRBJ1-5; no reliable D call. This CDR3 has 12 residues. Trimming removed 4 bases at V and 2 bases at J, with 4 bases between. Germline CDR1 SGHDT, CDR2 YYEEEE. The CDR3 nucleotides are TGTGCCAGCAGCCTTGGCAATCAGCCCCAGCATTTT. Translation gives CASSLGNQPQHF.

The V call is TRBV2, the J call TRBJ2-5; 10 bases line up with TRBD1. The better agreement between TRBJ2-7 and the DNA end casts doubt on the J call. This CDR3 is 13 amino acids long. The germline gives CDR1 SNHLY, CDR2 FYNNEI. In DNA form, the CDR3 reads TGTGCCAGCAGTCGGGACAGGGGCTACGAGCAGTACTTC. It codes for CASSRDRGYEQYF.